A single sample is the source of the 21 T cell receptor beta chains below, sequenced in a study of T cells in localized non-small cell lung cancer. The data were produced by immunoSEQ multiplex PCR, yet TCRdb's version contains in-frame clones alone and is incomplete. The sample has roughly 90,000 clones; approximately 91% are singletons. Sequencing used PBMCs, obtained before any cancer treatment. All receptors derive from a woman aged 35-75 years with stage II squamous cell lung carcinoma.

This chain connects TRBV20-1 to TRBJ2-5, with 7 bases lining up with TRBD2. V lost 3 bases to trimming and J lost 5 bases; unmatched junction nucleotides: 0. The length of the CDR3 is 11 residues. CDR1 and CDR2 from the germline V gene are DFQATT and SNEGSKA (reference sequence). The CDR3 nucleotides read TGCAGTGCTAGCGGGGGGGAGACCCAGTACTTC. Amino acids: CSASGGETQYF.

This chain uses TRBV6-1 with TRBJ1-1; no clear D. Per the germline V gene, CDR1 is MNHNS and CDR2 is SASEGT. This CDR3 region has 16 residues. V was shortened by 3 bases and J by 3 bases, with 17 bases between the two germline ends. The CDR3 DNA reads as TGTGCCAGCAGTGAGTCGTTTTCGAGGCCGCACACTGAAGCTTTCTTT. As protein: CASSESFSRPHTEAFF.

This rearrangement joins TRBV7-2 to TRBJ2-7, with 10 bases aligning to TRBD2. This CDR3 spans 14 amino acids. The germline V gene has CDR1 SGHTA and CDR2 FQGNSA. V was pared by 5 bases and J by 3 bases, with 4 bases of the junction left unmatched. This chain's CDR3 is CASSTRTSGYEQYF. The DNA of the CDR3 is TGTGCCAGCAGCACCCGGACTAGCGGCTACGAGCAGTACTTC.

The chain couples TRBV2 to TRBJ1-1, with 7 bases identical to TRBD1. Germline V lookup: CDR1 SNHLY, CDR2 FYNNEI. The trim removed 1 base at V and 5 bases at J, leaving 4 bases unmatched. This CDR3 comprises 14 residues. The CDR3 spells CASSEGRDRTEAFF. The CDR3, as DNA: TGTGCCAGCAGTGAAGGCAGGGACAGAACTGAAGCTTTCTTT.

For the CDR3, the DNA is TGTGCCAGCAGTCTGGCGGGGGGGCTAGAGCAGTACTTC. It specifies CASSLAGGLEQYF. This sequence joins TRBV5-4 and TRBJ2-7, with 9 bases identical to TRBD2. There are 13 residues in the CDR3. V trimming: 5 bases; J trimming: 7 bases; junction bases outside the gene matches: 7. CDR1 and CDR2 (germline): SGHNT, YYREEE (reference sequence).

V and J are TRBV11-2 and TRBJ2-1; the match to TRBD2 covers 8 bases. With 4 bases clipped from V and 8 bases from J, the junction kept 7 bases outside the gene matches. The CDR3 length is 14 residues. Germline CDR1 and CDR2: SGHAT and FQNNGV. DNA of the CDR3: TGTGCCAGCAGCTCAGCGGGAGCGGGTTATGAGCAGTTCTTC. Its translation: CASSSAGAGYEQFF.

This chain links TRBV13 with TRBJ2-7, with TRBD2 identical over 7 bases. The V and J ends lost 5 bases and 2 bases, in that order; junction bases with no gene match: 9. Germline assignment: CDR1 PRHDT and CDR2 FYEKMQ (reference sequence). This CDR3 is built from 15 residues. The CDR3 spells CASSPPGGRAYEQYF. CDR3 DNA: TGTGCCAGCAGCCCCCCCGGCGGGAGAGCCTACGAGCAGTACTTC.

The chain uses TRBV11-2 and TRBJ2-7; D is possibly TRBD2 (7 bases). CDR3 length: 16 amino acids. V was clipped by 1 base and J by 4 bases, with 17 bases between them. Germline CDR1 SGHAT, CDR2 FQNNGV. The CDR3 DNA follows: TGTGCCAGCAGCTTAGGTCGGGGGGCGAATAGGTACGAGCAGTACTTC. Protein: CASSLGRGANRYEQYF. The full variable domain, its missing parts supplied by reference TRBV11-2 and TRBJ2-7, is EAGVAQSPRYKIIEKRQSVAFWCNPISGHATLYWYQQILGQGPKLLIQFQNNGVVDDSQLPKDRFSAERLKGVDSTLKIQPAKLEDSAVYLCASSLGRGANRYEQYFGPGTRLTVT.

The CDR3 coding sequence is TGTGCCAGCAGCTTTGGGGTTGCGGGAGAAAAACTGTTTTTT. It encodes CASSFGVAGEKLFF. V is TRBV5-5 and J is TRBJ1-4; no reliable D call. Germline V CDR1 and CDR2: SGHKS, YYEKEE (reference sequence). V was shortened by 2 bases and J by 8 bases, with 13 bases between the two germline ends. This CDR3 comprises 14 residues.

The rearrangement links TRBV19 to TRBJ1-1, with 8 bases fitting TRBD1. The CDR3 covers 13 residues. Trimming cost V 5 bases and J 9 bases; bases outside gene matches: 8. The germline CDR1 and CDR2 sequences are LNHDA and SQIVND (reference sequence). In DNA, the CDR3 is TGTGCCAGTAGTGAAACAGGGGGAAGGAAAGCTTTCTTT. Residues: CASSETGGRKAFF.

The genes are TRBV10-3 and TRBJ1-6, with 7 bases lining up with TRBD1. The CDR3 is made up of 13 amino acids. The V and J ends lost 2 bases and 9 bases, in that order; junction bases with no gene match: 1. Germline loops: CDR1 ENHRY, CDR2 SYGVKD. CDR3: CAISEDRASPLHF. The CDR3 DNA reads TGTGCCATCAGTGAGGACAGGGCTTCACCCCTCCACTTT.

The chain joins TRBV5-1 to TRBJ2-3, with 7 positions matching TRBD1. Germline CDR1 is SGHRS and CDR2 is YFSETQ. CDR3 size: 14 residues. V shed 6 bases and J 2 bases; nucleotides not matched to a gene: 6. Written as DNA, the CDR3 is TGCGCCAGCACCCGGGACAGCTCCACAGATACGCAGTATTTT. This sequence encodes CASTRDSSTDTQYF.

This chain uses TRBV7-7 with TRBJ2-1; TRBD2 is a possible D gene (6 bases). The CDR3 spans 13 residues. V lost 2 bases to trimming and J lost 9 bases, with 11 bases between them. The V gene's germline CDR1 is SSHAT and CDR2 FNYEAQ (reference sequence). CDR3 coding DNA: TGTGCCAGCAGCTTAAGCCTCGGGAGTGAGCAGTTCTTC. This encodes CASSLSLGSEQFF.

The count of this clone is one. The rearrangement links TRBV15 to TRBJ1-2; no reliable D call. Germline CDR1 LNHNV, CDR2 YYDKDF (reference sequence). V was clipped by 5 bases and J by 2 bases, with 9 bases between them. The CDR3 is 13 residues long. Here the CDR3 reads CATSDGINYGYTF. The CDR3 bases are TGTGCCACCAGCGATGGGATCAACTATGGCTACACCTTC.

This chain uses TRBV5-1 with TRBJ2-5; 7 positions agree with TRBD1. The CDR3 is 16 amino acids. Trimming took 4 bases from V and 2 from J; bases not matched to a gene: 11. Germline loops: CDR1 SGHRS, CDR2 YFSETQ. The chain's CDR3 is CASSPGDREGQETQYF. CDR3 bases: TGCGCCAGCAGCCCAGGCGACAGGGAAGGTCAAGAGACCCAGTACTTC.

V is TRBV5-6 and J is TRBJ2-5; TRBD1 aligns across 10 bases. The length of the CDR3 is 16 residues. Germline V lookup: CDR1 SGHDT, CDR2 YYEEEE. J lost 5 bases, V lost 3 bases, and 10 bases had no gene match. The CDR3 bases are TGTGCCAGCAGCTGGACGACAGGGGGCGGGATGGAGACCCAGTACTTC. It encodes CASSWTTGGGMETQYF.

The chain links TRBV27 to TRBJ1-1; no clear D gene. Germline loops: CDR1 MNHEY, CDR2 SMNVEV (reference sequence). This CDR3 spans 13 amino acids. Between the trimmed V and J ends, which lost 2 bases and 1 base, there was a span of 5 bases. Here the CDR3 DNA reads TGTGCCAGCAGTTTAAAACCGAACACTGAAGCTTTCTTT. Translation gives CASSLKPNTEAFF.

The chain links TRBV19 to TRBJ1-5; D possibly corresponds to TRBD1 (5 bases). The CDR3 is made up of 13 amino acids. In germline, CDR1 is LNHDA, CDR2 SQIVND (reference sequence). V was pared by 7 bases and J by 6 bases, with 13 bases between. CDR3 nucleotides: TGTGCCAGTACCCCAGGGATTAGTCAGCCCCAGCATTTT. Translating it yields CASTPGISQPQHF.

The rearrangement uses TRBV6-5 and TRBJ1-3, with D uncertain. This CDR3 contains 15 residues. Germline CDR1 and CDR2: MNHEY and SVGAGI. Trimming shortened V by 6 bases and J by 0 bases, and 12 bases separated the two germline ends. CDR3 sequence: CASRPDGSSGNTIYF. The CDR3 DNA is TGTGCCAGCAGACCCGACGGTTCCTCTGGAAACACCATATATTTT.

The chain carries TRBV18 and TRBJ1-1, with 7 bases matching TRBD1. This CDR3 is 17 amino acids long. The V gene end was trimmed by 2 bases and the J gene end by 4 bases; junction bases not matched to a gene: 13. Germline lookup yields CDR1 KGHSH and CDR2 LQKENI. The CDR3 loop is CASSPKTAGGLSTEAFF. The CDR3 DNA is TGTGCCAGCTCACCAAAAACGGCAGGGGGGCTGAGCACTGAAGCTTTCTTT.

This chain connects TRBV28 to TRBJ1-2, with D tentatively TRBD1 (5 bases). The V gene lost 7 bases and the J gene lost 1 base, with 10 bases spanning the gap. The CDR3 has 13 residues. CDR1 and CDR2 (germline): MDHEN, SYDVKM. The CDR3 coding sequence is TGTGCCAGCAAGACAGACATTAACTATGGCTACACCTTC. Amino acid sequence: CASKTDINYGYTF.